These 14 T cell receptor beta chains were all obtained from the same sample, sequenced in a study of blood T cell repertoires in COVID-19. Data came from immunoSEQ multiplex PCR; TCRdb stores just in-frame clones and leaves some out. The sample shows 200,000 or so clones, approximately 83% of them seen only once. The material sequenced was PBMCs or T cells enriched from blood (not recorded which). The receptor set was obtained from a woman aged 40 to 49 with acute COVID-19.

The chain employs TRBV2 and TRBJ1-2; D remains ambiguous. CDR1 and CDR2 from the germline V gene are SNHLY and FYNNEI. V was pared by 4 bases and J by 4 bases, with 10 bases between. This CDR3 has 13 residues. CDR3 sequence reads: CASSVQRGYGYTF. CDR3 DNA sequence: TGTGCCAGCAGTGTTCAGAGAGGCTATGGCTACACCTTC.

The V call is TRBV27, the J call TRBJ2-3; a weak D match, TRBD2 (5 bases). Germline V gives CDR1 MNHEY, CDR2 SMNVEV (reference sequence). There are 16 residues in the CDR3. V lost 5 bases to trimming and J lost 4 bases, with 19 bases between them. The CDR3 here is CASSPNNGLAADTQYF. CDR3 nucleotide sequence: TGTGCCAGCAGTCCAAACAACGGGCTAGCAGCAGATACGCAGTATTTT.

The CDR3 loop is CAISEDRTGATETQYF. The DNA of the CDR3 is TGTGCCATCAGTGAGGATAGGACGGGAGCAACGGAGACCCAGTACTTC. The genes are TRBV10-3 and TRBJ2-5, with D tentatively TRBD2 (6 bases). V was trimmed by 2 bases and J by 5 bases, leaving 18 bases between them. This CDR3 has 16 amino acids. CDR1 and CDR2 from the germline V gene are ENHRY and SYGVKD.

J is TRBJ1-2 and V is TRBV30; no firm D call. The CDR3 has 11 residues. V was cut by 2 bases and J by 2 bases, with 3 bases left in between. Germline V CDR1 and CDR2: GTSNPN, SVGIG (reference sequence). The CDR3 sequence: CAWSSNYGYTF. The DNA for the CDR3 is TGTGCCTGGAGTAGCAACTATGGCTACACCTTC.

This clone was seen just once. DNA of the CDR3: TGTGCCAGCAGCTTGCGTGGGTCAGGGTACGAGCAGTACTTC. Its protein is CASSLRGSGYEQYF. The chain has TRBV5-5 and TRBJ2-7; a possible D gene is TRBD1 (5 bases). The CDR3 covers 14 residues. Germline V CDR1 and CDR2: SGHKS, YYEKEE (reference sequence). V lost 1 base and J lost 4, with 12 bases in between.

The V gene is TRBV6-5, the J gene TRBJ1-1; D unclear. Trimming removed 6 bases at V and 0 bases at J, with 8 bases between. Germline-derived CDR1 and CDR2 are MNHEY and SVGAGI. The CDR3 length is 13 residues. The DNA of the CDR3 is TGTGCCAGCAGAACGGTTATGAACACTGAAGCTTTCTTT. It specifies CASRTVMNTEAFF.

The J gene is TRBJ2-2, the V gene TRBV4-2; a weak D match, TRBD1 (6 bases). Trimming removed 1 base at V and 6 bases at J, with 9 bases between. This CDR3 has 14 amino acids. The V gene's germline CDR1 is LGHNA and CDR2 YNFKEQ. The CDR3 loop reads CASSQVTGPGELFF. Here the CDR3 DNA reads TGTGCCAGCAGCCAAGTTACAGGGCCCGGGGAGCTGTTTTTT.

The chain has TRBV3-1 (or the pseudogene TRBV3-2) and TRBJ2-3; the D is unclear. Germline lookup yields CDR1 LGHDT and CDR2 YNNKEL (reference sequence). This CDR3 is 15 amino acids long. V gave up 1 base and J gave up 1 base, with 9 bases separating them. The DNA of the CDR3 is TGTGCCAGCAGCCAAGGCGGAGCTGGCACAGATACGCAGTATTTT. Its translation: CASSQGGAGTDTQYF.

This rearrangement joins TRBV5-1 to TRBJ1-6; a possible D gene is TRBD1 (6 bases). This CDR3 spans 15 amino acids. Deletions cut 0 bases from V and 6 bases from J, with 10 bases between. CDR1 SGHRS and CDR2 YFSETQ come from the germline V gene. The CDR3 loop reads CASSLDPGANSPLHF. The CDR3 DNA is TGCGCCAGCAGCTTGGATCCAGGGGCTAATTCACCCCTCCACTTT.

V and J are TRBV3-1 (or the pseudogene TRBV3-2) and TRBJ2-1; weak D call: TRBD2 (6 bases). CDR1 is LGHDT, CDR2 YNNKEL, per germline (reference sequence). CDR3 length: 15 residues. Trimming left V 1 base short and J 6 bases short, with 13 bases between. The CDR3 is CASSQGGGFINEQFF. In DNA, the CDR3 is TGTGCCAGCAGCCAAGGGGGAGGATTTATCAATGAGCAGTTCTTC.

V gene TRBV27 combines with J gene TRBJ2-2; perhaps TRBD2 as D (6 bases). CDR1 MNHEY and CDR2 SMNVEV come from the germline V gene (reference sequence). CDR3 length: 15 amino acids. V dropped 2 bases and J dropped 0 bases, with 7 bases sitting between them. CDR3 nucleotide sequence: TGTGCCAGCAGTTTAGGCGGGACGAACACCGGGGAGCTGTTTTTT. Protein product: CASSLGGTNTGELFF.

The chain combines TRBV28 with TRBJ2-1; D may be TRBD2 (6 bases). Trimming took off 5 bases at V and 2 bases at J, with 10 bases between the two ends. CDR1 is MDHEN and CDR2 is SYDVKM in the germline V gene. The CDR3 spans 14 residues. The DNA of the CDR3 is TGTGCCAGCAGTCATAGCGGAACCTACAATGAGCAGTTCTTC. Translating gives CASSHSGTYNEQFF.

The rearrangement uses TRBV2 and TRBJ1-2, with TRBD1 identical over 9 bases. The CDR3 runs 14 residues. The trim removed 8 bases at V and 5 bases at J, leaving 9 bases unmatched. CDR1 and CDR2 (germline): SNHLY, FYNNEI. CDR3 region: CASDRGGKAYGYTF. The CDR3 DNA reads TGTGCCAGCGACAGGGGGGGAAAGGCTTATGGCTACACCTTC.

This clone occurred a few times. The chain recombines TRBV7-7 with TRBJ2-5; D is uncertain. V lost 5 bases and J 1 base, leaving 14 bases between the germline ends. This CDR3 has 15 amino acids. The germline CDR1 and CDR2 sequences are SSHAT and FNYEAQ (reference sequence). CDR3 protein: CASSPGRQIQETQYF. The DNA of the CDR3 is TGTGCCAGCAGCCCAGGCCGACAAATCCAAGAGACCCAGTACTTC.